The rows below give T cell receptor beta chains drawn from one sample of a study of blood T cell repertoires in COVID-19. TCRdb's table, derived via immunoSEQ multiplex PCR, lists solely in-frame clones and lacks some. The table lists 120,000 to 150,000 clones, roughly 89% of them singletons. Sequences were obtained from peripheral blood. All receptors come from a woman in her thirties or forties with acute or convalescent COVID-19. The CDR3 runs from the conserved cysteine through the conserved F or W.

V gene	J gene	CDR3 protein
TRBV6-2/TRBV6-3	TRBJ2-3	CASSDPSGGVLDTQYF
TRBV5-1	TRBJ2-3	CASSLPTGLNTDTQYF
TRBV11-1	TRBJ2-7	CASSLGASGATYEQYF
TRBV11-3	TRBJ2-1	CASSQGWTNEQFF
TRBV6-4	TRBJ2-2	CASSPGTGDAPGELFF
TRBV7-6	TRBJ2-7	CASSLADRGSSYEQYF
TRBV28	TRBJ2-7	CASSSRAGVLRIAYEQYF
TRBV11-1	TRBJ2-7	CASSISGTGFYEQYF
TRBV19	TRBJ2-7	CASSSGTGSYEQYF
TRBV5-1	TRBJ1-1	CASSITTGTGGEAFF
TRBV6-5	TRBJ1-4	CASSRDSYSEKLFF
TRBV16	TRBJ2-7	CASTSRSTYEQYF
TRBV11-2	TRBJ2-3	CASSGGVFTDTQYF
TRBV20-1	TRBJ2-7	CSTQRLYEQYF
TRBV21-1	TRBJ1-3	CASPRQGPGNTIYF
TRBV5-4	TRBJ1-1	CASSDLQGLGAFF
TRBV6-6	TRBJ2-4	CASSRQGGAKNIQYF
TRBV30	TRBJ2-7	CAWSRSGGLSSYEQYF
TRBV18	TRBJ1-5	CASSPTTGTANQPQHF
TRBV4-3	TRBJ2-7	CASSQEETDSYEQYF
TRBV20-1	TRBJ2-3	CSASTPIPSGLAGVGMTDTQYF
TRBV18	TRBJ2-3	CASSPGTGRDTQYF
TRBV5-1	TRBJ1-4	CASSPGQTVEKLFF